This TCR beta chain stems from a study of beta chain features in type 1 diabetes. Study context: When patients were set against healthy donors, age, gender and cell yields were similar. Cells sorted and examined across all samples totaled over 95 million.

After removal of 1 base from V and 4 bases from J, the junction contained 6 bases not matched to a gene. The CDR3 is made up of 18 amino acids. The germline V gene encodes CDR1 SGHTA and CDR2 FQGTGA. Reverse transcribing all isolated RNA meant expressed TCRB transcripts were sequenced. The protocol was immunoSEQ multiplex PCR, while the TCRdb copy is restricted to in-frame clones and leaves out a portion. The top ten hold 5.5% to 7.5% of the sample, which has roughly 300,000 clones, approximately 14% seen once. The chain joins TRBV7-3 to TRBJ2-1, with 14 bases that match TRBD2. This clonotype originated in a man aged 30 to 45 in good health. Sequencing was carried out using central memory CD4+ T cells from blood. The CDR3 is CASSLIPTSGRAYNEQFF. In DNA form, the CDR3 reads TGTGCCAGCAGCTTAATCCCGACTAGCGGGAGGGCTTACAATGAGCAGTTCTTC. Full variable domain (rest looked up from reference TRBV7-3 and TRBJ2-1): GAGVSQTPSNKVTEKGKYVELRCDPISGHTALYWYRQSLGQGPEFLIYFQGTGAADDSGLPNDRFFAVRPEGSVSTLKIQRTERGDSAVYLCASSLIPTSGRAYNEQFFGPGTRLTVL.